This T cell receptor (beta chain) was sequenced in a study of blood T cell repertoires in COVID-19. Overall study: The United States, Italy and Spain provided the acute and convalescent COVID-19 samples. PBMCs, B-cell-depleted T cells, or T cells provided the cDNA or gDNA that made up the material.

Authors' methods: Reference gene primers were amplified, and this amplification served to estimate nucleated cell counts. The protocol was immunoSEQ multiplex PCR, while the TCRdb copy is restricted to in-frame clones and leaves out a portion. V, J and clone size are those of that table, while D and trimming were read from the DNA. This sample carries around 230,000 clones, around 82% of them seen once, and the ten largest clones take about 2.5%. A word on this clone: Compared with germline, one end of the junction differs, possibly owing to a read error.

CDR1 is SSHAT, CDR2 FNYEAQ, per germline (reference sequence). This CDR3 has 14 amino acids. Input material: peripheral blood. The TCR originated in a woman aged 40 to 50 with active or convalescent COVID-19. This chain joins TRBV7-7 and TRBJ2-7, with 9 nucleotides matching TRBD1. The chain's CDR3 is CASSSDRGSYEQYF. DNA for the CDR3: TGTGCTAGCAGCTCGGACAGGGGATCCTACGAGCAGTACTTC.